A selection of T cell receptor beta chains follows, all from one sample in a study of Ad26.COV2.S vaccination and SARS-CoV-2 variants. Repertoires were generated with immunoSEQ multiplex PCR, while TCRdb's copy carries only in-frame clones and drops some. The table shows under 500,000 clones, with 80% to 95% occurring only once. The specimen was peripheral blood, collected in a trial of Ad26.COV2.S vaccine versus placebo. These receptors all come from a person between 18 and 65 years old who received the Ad26.COV2.S COVID-19 vaccine or a placebo. Both conserved end residues are part of each CDR3. Fields, in order: D gene, J gene, V gene, clone size, CDR3 length, CDR3 DNA, CDR3 protein. D genes are given only for firm matches. Clone size is shown for a subset of rows, as once, few, many or a class of expanded clone.

TRBD1	TRBJ1-5	TRBV5-1	.	13	TGCGCCAGCAGCTTCGACAGGGATCAGCCCCAGCATTTT	CASSFDRDQPQHF
TRBD2	TRBJ2-7	TRBV5-1	.	15	TGCGCCAGCAGCATTAGCGGGGGGTCAGGGGTCGAGCAGTACTTC	CASSISGGSGVEQYF
.	TRBJ2-1	TRBV18	.	13	TGTGCCAGCTCACCCCAGAGGACAGAAATCGGGTTCTTC	CASSPQRTEIGFF
TRBD2	TRBJ2-3	TRBV30	.	15	TGTGCCTGGAGCAGGACTAGCGGGGGGGCAGATACGCAGTATTTT	CAWSRTSGGADTQYF
.	TRBJ1-1	TRBV6-2/TRBV6-3	.	15	TGTGCCAGCAGTTTGGCCCCCCGGACAGACACTGAAGCTTTCTTT	CASSLAPRTDTEAFF
TRBD1	TRBJ1-1	TRBV7-2	.	14	TGTGCCAGCAGCTTAGGGGACAGGGGCACTGAAGCTTTCTTT	CASSLGDRGTEAFF
.	TRBJ2-6	TRBV5-1	.	16	TGCGCCAGCAGCCCGCAGGGAGCCTCTGGGGCCAACGTCCTGACTTTC	CASSPQGASGANVLTF
.	TRBJ1-2	TRBV27	.	17	TGTGCCAGCAGTACTACCCTACGGGGTTTAGCTAACTATGGCTACACCTTC	CASSTTLRGLANYGYTF
.	TRBJ2-7	TRBV5-6	.	12	TGTGCCAGCAGCTTAGGGCGGCTCGAGGGGTACTTC	CASSLGRLEGYF
.	TRBJ1-2	TRBV19	.	14	TGTGCCAGTAGTTGGTCAGGGATTAACTATGGCTACACCTTC	CASSWSGINYGYTF
.	TRBJ2-5	TRBV19	.	14	TGTGCCAGTAGTATGGTGACGGCGCAAGAGACCCAGTACTTC	CASSMVTAQETQYF
.	TRBJ1-3	TRBV24-1	.	14	TGTGCCACCAGTGATTTCGGCAACGGAAACACCATATATTTT	CATSDFGNGNTIYF
TRBD1	TRBJ1-3	TRBV7-2	.	16	TGTGCCAGCAGCGGAGGCCCTACAGGGGTGGGAAACACCATATATTTT	CASSGGPTGVGNTIYF
.	TRBJ1-2	TRBV9	.	14	TGTGCCAGCAGCATAAGCCGGGACGACTATGGCTACACCTTC	CASSISRDDYGYTF
.	TRBJ2-7	TRBV5-1	.	12	TGCGCCAGCAGTTCAGGGGAGTACGAGCAGTACTTC	CASSSGEYEQYF
.	TRBJ1-1	TRBV6-5	.	12	TGTGCCAGCAGGCAGGGTGGGACTGAAGCTTTCTTT	CASRQGGTEAFF
TRBD1	TRBJ2-3	TRBV7-6	.	17	TGTGCCAGCAGCCGTGCTTGGGACAGCCCTAGCACAGATACGCAGTATTTT	CASSRAWDSPSTDTQYF
.	TRBJ2-4	TRBV19	.	15	TGTGCCAGTAGTATTGAATGGGGGGTGGCAAACATTCAGTACTTC	CASSIEWGVANIQYF
.	TRBJ2-1	TRBV30	.	14	TGTGCCTGGAGCCCTATTAGCTCCTACAATGAGCAGTTCTTC	CAWSPISSYNEQFF
.	TRBJ2-2	TRBV20-1	.	14	TGCAGTGCTAGTACACCTGACATCACCGGGGAGCTGTTTTTT	CSASTPDITGELFF
.	TRBJ2-5	TRBV5-1	.	15	TGCGCCAGCACCAAGGGGACCCACGCACAAGAGACCCAGTACTTC	CASTKGTHAQETQYF
TRBD1	TRBJ1-2	TRBV7-2	.	14	TGTGCCAGCAGCGGCAGGACAGGGGTTGGAGGCTACACCTTC	CASSGRTGVGGYTF
.	TRBJ1-2	TRBV6-5	.	13	TGTGCCAGCAGTTATTCCGACGGGTATGGCTACACCTTC	CASSYSDGYGYTF
TRBD1	TRBJ1-2	TRBV16	.	15	TGTGCCAGCAGCCAGGGACAGGCAAAACACTATGGCTACACCTTC	CASSQGQAKHYGYTF
TRBD1	TRBJ1-1	TRBV5-1	.	13	TGCGCCAGCAGCCTCCGACAGGGCCCTGAAGCTTTCTTT	CASSLRQGPEAFF
.	TRBJ2-3	TRBV14	.	14	TGTGCCAGCAGCCAAGAAATTTGGACAGATACGCAGTATTTT	CASSQEIWTDTQYF
.	TRBJ2-5	TRBV28	.	15	TGTGCCAGCAGTTTATCCGGACAAACCCAAGAGACCCAGTACTTC	CASSLSGQTQETQYF
TRBD1	TRBJ2-7	TRBV10-3	once	15	TGTGCCACGGCCCTCAAGGGGCAGGGGGACTACGAGCAGTACTTC	CATALKGQGDYEQYF
.	TRBJ2-2	TRBV5-1	.	14	TGCGCCAGCAGCTTGGGCAGGCCGGGCGGGGAGCTGTTTTTT	CASSLGRPGGELFF
.	TRBJ2-2	TRBV7-7	.	15	TGTGCTAGCACCAATAGGAGGGGAGGCACCGGGGAGCTGTTTTTT	CASTNRRGGTGELFF
.	TRBJ2-7	TRBV11-2	.	15	TGTGCCAGCAGCTTAGGACCGGGGCGAACCTACGAGCAGTACTTC	CASSLGPGRTYEQYF
.	TRBJ2-3	TRBV2	once	14	TGTGCCAGCAGTATCGTCAGGGCAGGAGATACGCAGTATTTT	CASSIVRAGDTQYF
.	TRBJ2-7	TRBV30	.	16	TGTGCCTGGAGTGTTTTCAGGGTATTTAGCTCCTACGAGCAGTACTTC	CAWSVFRVFSSYEQYF
TRBD2	TRBJ2-1	TRBV6-5	.	15	TGTGCCAGCAGTTACACTAGCGAGAGATACAATGAGCAGTTCTTC	CASSYTSERYNEQFF
.	TRBJ2-2	TRBV6-7	.	18	TGTGCCAGCAGTTACTCGAGTCGTAGGACCCAGAACACCGGGGAGCTGTTTTTT	CASSYSSRRTQNTGELFF
.	TRBJ2-5	TRBV5-1	.	15	TGCGCCAGCAGCGGACGGACGGACGTCCAAGAGACCCAGTACTTC	CASSGRTDVQETQYF